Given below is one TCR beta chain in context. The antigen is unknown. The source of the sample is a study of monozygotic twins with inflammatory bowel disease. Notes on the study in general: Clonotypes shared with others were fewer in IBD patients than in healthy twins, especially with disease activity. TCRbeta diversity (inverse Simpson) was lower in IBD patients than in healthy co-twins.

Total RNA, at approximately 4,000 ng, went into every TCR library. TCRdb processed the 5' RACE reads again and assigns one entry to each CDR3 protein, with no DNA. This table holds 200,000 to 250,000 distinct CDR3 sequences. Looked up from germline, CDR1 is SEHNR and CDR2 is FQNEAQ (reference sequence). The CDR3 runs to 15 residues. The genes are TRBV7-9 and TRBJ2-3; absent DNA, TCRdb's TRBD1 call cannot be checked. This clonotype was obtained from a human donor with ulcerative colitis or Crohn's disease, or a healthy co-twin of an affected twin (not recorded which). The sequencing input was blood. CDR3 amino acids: CASIPKDRLADTQYF.